This T cell receptor beta chain was sequenced during a study of response to subunit inactivated influenza vaccine. TCRdb re-derived calls from the RT-PCR reads in MiXCR, one entry per CDR3 protein. The sample carries approximately 290,000 distinct CDR3 sequences, 20% to 25% recorded once. The CDR3 loop spans 17 amino acids. J gave up 0 bases and V 7 bases, and 12 bases lay outside the gene matches. This sequence joins TRBV23-1 and TRBJ1-5, with 7 bases aligning to TRBD1. TRBV23-1 is an open reading frame whose function is uncertain. The source of this sequence is a man between 50 and 69 years old who received an inactivated influenza vaccine. This sample comprised PBMCs from blood, obtained less than 22 months after vaccination. CDR3 DNA sequence: TGCGCCAGCACCATGATGGGGGACAGAAATAGCAATCAGCCCCAGCATTTT. Encoded protein: CASTMMGDRNSNQPQHF.